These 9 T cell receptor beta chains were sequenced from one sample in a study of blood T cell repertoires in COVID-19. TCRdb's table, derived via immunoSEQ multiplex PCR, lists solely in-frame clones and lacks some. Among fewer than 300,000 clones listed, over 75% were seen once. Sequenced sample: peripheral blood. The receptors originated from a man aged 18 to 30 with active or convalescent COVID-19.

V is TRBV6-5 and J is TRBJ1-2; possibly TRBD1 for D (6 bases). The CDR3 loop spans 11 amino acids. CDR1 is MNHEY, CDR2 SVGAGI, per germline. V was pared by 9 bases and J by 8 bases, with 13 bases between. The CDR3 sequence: CASGQSMGYTF. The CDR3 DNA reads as TGTGCCAGTGGACAGTCGATGGGCTACACCTTC.

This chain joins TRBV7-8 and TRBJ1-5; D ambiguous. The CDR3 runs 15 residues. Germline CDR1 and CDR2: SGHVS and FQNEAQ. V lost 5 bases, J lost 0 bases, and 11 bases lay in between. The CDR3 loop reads CASSPEPYSNQPQHF. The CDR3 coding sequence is TGTGCCAGCAGCCCTGAGCCGTATAGCAATCAGCCCCAGCATTTT.

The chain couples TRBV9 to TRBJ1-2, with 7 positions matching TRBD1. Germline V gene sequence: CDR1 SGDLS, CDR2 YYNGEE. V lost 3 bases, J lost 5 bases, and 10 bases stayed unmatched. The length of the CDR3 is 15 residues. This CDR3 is CASSEGALGKYGYTF. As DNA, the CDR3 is TGTGCCAGCAGCGAGGGGGCTCTAGGGAAGTATGGCTACACCTTC.

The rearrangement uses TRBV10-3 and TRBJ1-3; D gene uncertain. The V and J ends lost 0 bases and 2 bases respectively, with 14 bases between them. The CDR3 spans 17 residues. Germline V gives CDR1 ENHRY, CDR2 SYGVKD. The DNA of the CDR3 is TGTGCCATCAGTGAGTCCGCCTCCCATGGCCCTGGAAACACCATATATTTT. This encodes CAISESASHGPGNTIYF.

The CDR3 nucleotides are TGTGCCAGCAGCTTAAATAATCGGGACAGCAAAGCTTTCTTT. Protein sequence: CASSLNNRDSKAFF. J is TRBJ1-1 and V is TRBV7-9, with 7 nucleotides matching TRBD1. CDR3 length: 14 amino acids. Germline CDR1 SEHNR, CDR2 FQNEAQ (reference sequence). With V trimmed by 2 bases and J by 9 bases, 9 bases remained unmatched.

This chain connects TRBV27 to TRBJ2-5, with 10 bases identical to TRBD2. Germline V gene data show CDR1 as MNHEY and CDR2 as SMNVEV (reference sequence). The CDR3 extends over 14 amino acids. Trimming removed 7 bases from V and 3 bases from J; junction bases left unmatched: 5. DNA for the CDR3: TGTGCCAGCAAGGCCACTAGCGGGGAAGAGACCCAGTACTTC. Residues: CASKATSGEETQYF.

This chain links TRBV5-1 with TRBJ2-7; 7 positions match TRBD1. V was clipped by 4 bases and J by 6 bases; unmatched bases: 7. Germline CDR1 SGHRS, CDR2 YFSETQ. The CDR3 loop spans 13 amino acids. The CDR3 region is CASSPRTGPEQYF. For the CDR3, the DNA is TGCGCCAGCAGCCCACGGACAGGCCCCGAGCAGTACTTC.

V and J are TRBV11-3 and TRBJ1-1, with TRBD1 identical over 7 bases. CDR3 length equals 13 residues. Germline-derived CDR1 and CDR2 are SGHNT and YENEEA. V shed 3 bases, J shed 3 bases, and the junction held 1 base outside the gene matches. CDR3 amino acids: CASSFTGDTEAFF. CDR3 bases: TGTGCCAGCAGCTTCACAGGGGACACTGAAGCTTTCTTT.

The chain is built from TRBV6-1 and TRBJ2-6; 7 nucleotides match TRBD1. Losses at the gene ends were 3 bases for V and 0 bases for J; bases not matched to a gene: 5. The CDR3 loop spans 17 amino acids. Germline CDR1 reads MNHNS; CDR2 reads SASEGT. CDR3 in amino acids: CASSELGGGSGANVLTF. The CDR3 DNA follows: TGTGCCAGCAGTGAGCTAGGGGGCGGCTCTGGGGCCAACGTCCTGACTTTC.